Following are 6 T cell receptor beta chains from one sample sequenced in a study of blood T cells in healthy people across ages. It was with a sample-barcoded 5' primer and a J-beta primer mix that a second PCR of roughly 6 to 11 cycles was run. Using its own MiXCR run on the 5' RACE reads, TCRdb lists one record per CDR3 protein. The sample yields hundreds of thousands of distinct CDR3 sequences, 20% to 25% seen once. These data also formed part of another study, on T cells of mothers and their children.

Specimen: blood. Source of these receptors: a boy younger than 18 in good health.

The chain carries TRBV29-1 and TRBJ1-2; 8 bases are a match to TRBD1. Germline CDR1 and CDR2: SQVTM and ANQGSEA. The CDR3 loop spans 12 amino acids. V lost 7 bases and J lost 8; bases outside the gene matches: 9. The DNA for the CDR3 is TGCAGCGCGATAAGGACAGGGATCGGCTACACCTTC. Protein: CSAIRTGIGYTF.

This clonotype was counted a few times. The DNA of the CDR3 is TGTGCCAGCATCCCCGATACAAACACTGAAGCTTTCTTT. Translated, it gives CASIPDTNTEAFF. The chain carries TRBV6-1 and TRBJ1-1; D unclear. Between the trimmed V and J ends, which lost 7 bases and 2 bases, there was a span of 11 bases. The CDR3 runs 13 residues. Germline CDR1 and CDR2: MNHNS and SASEGT.

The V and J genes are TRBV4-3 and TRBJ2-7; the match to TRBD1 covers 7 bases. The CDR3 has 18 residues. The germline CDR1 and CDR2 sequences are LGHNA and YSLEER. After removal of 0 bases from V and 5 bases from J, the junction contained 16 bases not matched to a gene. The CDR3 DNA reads TGCGCCAGCAGCCAAGATCCGGGACAGCTACCTCGGCGGGACGAGCAGTACTTC. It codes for CASSQDPGQLPRRDEQYF.

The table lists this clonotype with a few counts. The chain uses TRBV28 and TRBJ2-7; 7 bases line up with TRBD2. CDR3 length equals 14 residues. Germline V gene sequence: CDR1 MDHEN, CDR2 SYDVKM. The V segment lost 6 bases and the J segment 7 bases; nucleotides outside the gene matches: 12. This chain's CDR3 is CASSRGTVGREQYF. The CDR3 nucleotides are TGTGCCAGCAGCCGTGGGACGGTCGGGAGGGAGCAGTACTTC.

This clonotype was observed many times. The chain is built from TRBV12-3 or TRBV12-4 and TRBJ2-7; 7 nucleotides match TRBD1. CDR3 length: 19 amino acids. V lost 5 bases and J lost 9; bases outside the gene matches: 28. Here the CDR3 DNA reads TGTGCCAGCAGTCAAGCAGAACTGGACAGGTCGCGGCAAGGTGAAGTGCAGTACTTC. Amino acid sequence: CASSQAELDRSRQGEVQYF.

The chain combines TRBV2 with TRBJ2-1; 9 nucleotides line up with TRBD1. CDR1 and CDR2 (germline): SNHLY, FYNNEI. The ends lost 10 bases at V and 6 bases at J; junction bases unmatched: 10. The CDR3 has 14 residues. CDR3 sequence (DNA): TGTGCCACCCTCCGGGACAGGGAAGGCAATGAGCAGTTCTTC. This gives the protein CATLRDREGNEQFF.